One and the same sample provided the 28 T cell receptor beta chains below, sequenced in a study of radiation and T cells in renal cell carcinoma (TCRdb year 2020). Libraries were made using the immunoSEQ multiplex PCR assay. The clones in this table, taken by TCRdb from immuneACCESS, are in-frame only. Not every clone is retained; where verified, under half of the shortfall comes from an unresolved V gene, and the cause of the rest is unknown. For this sample the table gives 70,000 to 90,000 clones, of which 80% to 90% were detected only once. Approximately 22% of the sample rests with the top ten. The time point tag for this specimen amounts to: blood 2 weeks post-SBRT. In light of the paper, this sample's treatment or condition label describes: 15 Gy SBRT to primary tumor, nephrectomy 4 weeks later. The sequencing here drew on blood, taken from a patient whose treatment included radiotherapy and nephrectomy. These receptors came from a woman in her forties or fifties with renal cell carcinoma.

This clone was observed a single time. This chain connects TRBV11-2 to TRBJ2-2; D remains ambiguous. V shed 5 bases and J shed 3 bases, with 19 bases lying between them. The germline CDR1 and CDR2 sequences are SGHAT and FQNNGV. This CDR3 is 17 amino acids long. In DNA form, the CDR3 reads TGTGCCAGCAGCCACCTGAGCCTCGGAAAAGACACCGGGGAGCTGTTTTTT. It yields the protein CASSHLSLGKDTGELFF.

The chain is built from TRBV19 and TRBJ1-2; no clear D gene. Germline values: CDR1 LNHDA, CDR2 SQIVND (reference sequence). CDR3 length equals 14 residues. Trimming took off 3 bases at V and 4 bases at J, with 12 bases between the two ends. The CDR3 bases are TGTGCCAGTAGTATGGACCATAACTCCTATGGCTACACCTTC. Amino acid sequence: CASSMDHNSYGYTF.

The chain links TRBV30 to TRBJ1-3; D may be TRBD1 (5 bases). V lost 8 bases to trimming and J lost 2 bases, with 16 bases between them. The CDR3 length is 14 residues. Germline-derived CDR1 and CDR2 are GTSNPN and SVGIG (reference sequence). CDR3 sequence reads: CARGGGTPGNTIYF. CDR3 in DNA: TGTGCCCGTGGGGGAGGGACCCCTGGAAACACCATATATTTT.

The J gene is TRBJ2-2, the V gene TRBV7-8; D ambiguous. V lost 5 bases, J lost 3 bases, and 4 bases lay in between. CDR3 length equals 12 residues. The germline gives CDR1 SGHVS, CDR2 FQNEAQ. In DNA, the CDR3 is TGTGCCAGCAGCCTGTACACCGGGGAGCTGTTTTTT. Translating gives CASSLYTGELFF.

The V gene is TRBV7-9, the J gene TRBJ1-4; D possibly corresponds to TRBD1 (5 bases). The CDR3 extends over 16 amino acids. V lost 5 bases and J 3 bases, leaving 16 bases between the germline ends. Germline V gene lookup returns CDR1 SEHNR and CDR2 FQNEAQ (reference sequence). CDR3 DNA sequence: TGTGCCAGCAGCGCGAGGGGACTGGGTTCTAATGAAAAACTGTTTTTT. Translated, it gives CASSARGLGSNEKLFF.

The rearrangement joins TRBV19 to TRBJ1-4, with TRBD1 as a possible D gene (5 bases). This CDR3 comprises 15 residues. V dropped 6 bases and J dropped 0 bases, with 11 bases sitting between them. Germline CDR1 and CDR2: LNHDA and SQIVND (reference sequence). The CDR3 nucleotides read TGTGCCAGTAGCAACCGGGGCCCAACTAATGAAAAACTGTTTTTT. As protein: CASSNRGPTNEKLFF.

The sample holds a few counts of this clone. The chain carries TRBV5-6 and TRBJ2-1; 14 nucleotides agree with TRBD2. The CDR3 runs 15 residues. The ends lost 4 bases at V and 9 bases at J; junction bases unmatched: 6. CDR1 SGHDT and CDR2 YYEEEE come from the germline V gene. The CDR3 DNA sequence: TGTGCCAGCAGCGGGGGACTAGCGGGAGTCACTGAGCAGTTCTTC. It encodes CASSGGLAGVTEQFF. The whole variable domain, filled in from reference TRBV5-6 and TRBJ2-1, reads DAGVTQSPTHLIKTRGQQVTLRCSPKSGHDTVSWYQQALGQGPQFIFQYYEEEERQRGNFPDRFSGHQFPNYSSELNVNALLLGDSALYLCASSGGLAGVTEQFFGPGTRLTVL.

CDR3 protein: CASSQEHRVATQYF. In DNA form, the CDR3 reads TGCGCCAGCAGCCAAGAACACAGGGTGGCGACCCAGTACTTC. This sequence joins TRBV4-3 and TRBJ2-5; weak D call: TRBD1 (6 bases). Germline V gene data show CDR1 as LGHNA and CDR2 as YSLEER. The CDR3 contains 14 residues. The germline V and J ends were trimmed by 0 bases and 7 bases, with 12 bases remaining between them.

Worth noting for this clone: The sample contains more than one DNA sequence encoding this CDR3. The CDR3 loop reads CASSLGSEETQYF. The CDR3 DNA reads TGCGCCAGCAGCTTGGGGTCAGAAGAGACCCAGTACTTC. This chain joins TRBV5-1 and TRBJ2-5; no definite D call. This CDR3 contains 13 residues. Germline assignment: CDR1 SGHRS and CDR2 YFSETQ. Trimming pared 0 bases from V and 3 bases from J, leaving 6 bases between.

The chain is built from TRBV2 and TRBJ2-7, with D maybe TRBD2 (5 bases). Deletions cut 1 base from V and 8 bases from J, with 9 bases between. The V gene's germline CDR1 is SNHLY and CDR2 FYNNEI. CDR3 length: 12 amino acids. The CDR3 DNA reads as TGTGCCAGCAGTGAAGGACTAACGAAGCAGTACTTC. It specifies CASSEGLTKQYF.

Only one count was recorded for this clone. The chain is built from TRBV7-6 and TRBJ1-1; D uncertain. This CDR3 spans 14 amino acids. The V gene lost 3 bases and the J gene lost 0 bases, with 8 bases spanning the gap. From germline, CDR1 is SGHVS and CDR2 FNYEAQ. The CDR3 sequence is CASSFNEMNTEAFF. The CDR3 coding sequence is TGTGCCAGCAGCTTTAACGAGATGAACACTGAAGCTTTCTTT.

The V gene is TRBV11-2, the J gene TRBJ2-5; 8 bases map to TRBD1. Germline CDR1 SGHAT, CDR2 FQNNGV. The J segment lost 5 bases and the V segment lost 5 bases, leaving 7 bases of the junction unmatched. The CDR3 loop spans 14 amino acids. DNA of the CDR3: TGTGCCAGCAGCGCTGACAGGGGCCGCGAGACCCAGTACTTC. This gives the protein CASSADRGRETQYF.

V usage is TRBV4-1 and J usage is TRBJ1-1, with unresolved D. Looked up from germline, CDR1 is MGHRA and CDR2 is YSYEKL. The CDR3 runs 13 residues. V lost 0 bases and J lost 10, with 12 bases in between. This CDR3 is CASSQEVLGLAFF. The CDR3 bases are TGCGCCAGCAGCCAAGAGGTTCTCGGCCTAGCTTTCTTT.

This chain uses TRBV2 with TRBJ2-3; tentatively, D is TRBD1 (5 bases). There are 15 residues in the CDR3. The V and J ends lost 1 base and 2 bases respectively, with 10 bases between them. CDR1 is SNHLY, CDR2 FYNNEI, per germline. DNA for the CDR3: TGTGCCAGCAGTGAAGAAGCAGGGTACACAGATACGCAGTATTTT. Translation gives CASSEEAGYTDTQYF. Variable domain in full (rest from reference TRBV2 and TRBJ2-3): EPEVTQTPSHQVTQMGQEVILRCVPISNHLYFYWYRQILGQKVEFLVSFYNNEISEKSEIFDDQFSVERPDGSNFTLKIRSTKLEDSAMYFCASSEEAGYTDTQYFGPGTRLTVL.

The rearrangement links TRBV5-4 to TRBJ2-6; a possible D gene is TRBD1 (6 bases). Germline lookup yields CDR1 SGHNT and CDR2 YYREEE (reference sequence). V dropped 1 base and J dropped 0 bases, with 11 bases sitting between them. The CDR3 consists of 17 residues. DNA for the CDR3: TGTGCCAGCAGCTTGACAGGGTTGATCTCTGGGGCCAACGTCCTGACTTTC. Protein: CASSLTGLISGANVLTF.

This clone was detected only once. V is TRBV13 and J is TRBJ1-2, with D perhaps TRBD1 (5 bases). In germline, CDR1 is PRHDT, CDR2 FYEKMQ (reference sequence). V lost 4 bases to trimming and J lost 5 bases, with 11 bases between them. There are 13 residues in the CDR3. CDR3 nucleotides: TGTGCCAGCAGCTCAGGGACTCCTTATGGCTACACCTTC. Residues: CASSSGTPYGYTF.

This clone was picked up one time. J is TRBJ1-2 and V is TRBV11-2, with a weak D call TRBD1 (5 bases). V dropped 0 bases and J dropped 8 bases, with 13 bases sitting between them. CDR3 length equals 14 residues. Per germline, CDR1 SGHAT and CDR2 FQNNGV. CDR3 DNA: TGTGCCAGCAGCTTAGATTCAGGGCCATACGGCTACACCTTC. Its protein is CASSLDSGPYGYTF. The whole variable domain, filled in from reference TRBV11-2 and TRBJ1-2, reads EAGVAQSPRYKIIEKRQSVAFWCNPISGHATLYWYQQILGQGPKLLIQFQNNGVVDDSQLPKDRFSAERLKGVDSTLKIQPAKLEDSAVYLCASSLDSGPYGYTFGSGTRLTVV.

V is TRBV5-1 and J is TRBJ2-3; perhaps TRBD1 as D (6 bases). The CDR3 covers 15 residues. V was shortened by 2 bases and J by 0 bases, with 10 bases between the two germline ends. Germline V CDR1 and CDR2: SGHRS, YFSETQ. CDR3 in DNA: TGCGCCAGCAGCTTCTGGGGGCGCAGCACAGATACGCAGTATTTT. Translated, it gives CASSFWGRSTDTQYF. The variable domain in full, completed from reference TRBV5-1 and TRBJ2-3, reads KAGVTQTPRYLIKTRGQQVTLSCSPISGHRSVSWYQQTPGQGLQFLFEYFSETQRNKGNFPGRFSGRQFSNSRSEMNVSTLELGDSALYLCASSFWGRSTDTQYFGPGTRLTVL.

The chain links TRBV9 to TRBJ1-6, with 7 positions matching TRBD1. V dropped 2 bases and J dropped 6; count of bases not matched to a gene: 2. The CDR3 totals 14 residues. CDR1 SGDLS and CDR2 YYNGEE come from the germline V gene. CDR3 bases: TGTGCCAGCAGCGTGACAGGGCCTAATTCACCCCTCCACTTT. This gives the protein CASSVTGPNSPLHF.

This chain connects TRBV9 to TRBJ2-1; a possible D gene is TRBD2 (5 bases). The CDR3 spans 11 residues. V was trimmed by 2 bases and J by 10 bases, leaving 7 bases between them. Germline lookup yields CDR1 SGDLS and CDR2 YYNGEE. The CDR3 DNA reads TGTGCCAGCAGCGTTGAGCGGGAGCAGTTCTTC. Translated, it gives CASSVEREQFF.

The chain couples TRBV13 to TRBJ1-2; D call uncertain. The CDR3 totals 14 residues. The V end was cut by 5 bases, the J end by 8 bases, with 18 bases between. Germline V gene lookup returns CDR1 PRHDT and CDR2 FYEKMQ (reference sequence). DNA of the CDR3: TGTGCCAGCAGCCATGGACGACGGATGGGGGGCTACACCTTC. It translates to CASSHGRRMGGYTF.

The chain joins TRBV7-2 to TRBJ2-5, with 8 bases that match TRBD2. The last part of the DNA fits TRBJ2-7 better; the J call may be wrong. The germline V gene encodes CDR1 SGHTA and CDR2 FQGNSA. The CDR3 length is 16 residues. The CDR3 here is CASSLAGGSLSYEQYF. The DNA of the CDR3 is TGTGCCAGCAGCTTGGCGGGAGGCTCCTTATCCTACGAGCAGTACTTC.

This clone was picked up a small number of times. V gene TRBV7-2 combines with J gene TRBJ1-5; D perhaps matches TRBD1 (5 bases). This CDR3 has 13 residues. Germline loops: CDR1 SGHTA, CDR2 FQGNSA. Trimming stripped 3 bases from V and 5 bases from J, with 8 bases between. The chain's CDR3 is CASSLSRDQPQHF. CDR3 nucleotides: TGTGCCAGCAGCTTGTCCAGGGATCAGCCCCAGCATTTT.

J is TRBJ1-2 and V is TRBV7-2; D uncertain. The ends were cut back, 0 bases at V and 3 bases at J, with 2 bases in the middle. The CDR3 is made up of 12 amino acids. The germline V gene has CDR1 SGHTA and CDR2 FQGNSA. The CDR3 DNA reads as TGTGCCAGCAGCTTAGCGTACTATGGCTACACCTTC. Translation gives CASSLAYYGYTF.

The rearrangement joins TRBV7-9 to TRBJ1-2, with D hard to call. The CDR3 covers 14 residues. The ends were cut back, 8 bases at V and 6 bases at J, with 19 bases in the middle. Looked up from germline, CDR1 is SEHNR and CDR2 is FQNEAQ (reference sequence). CDR3: CASGPAGRWDGYTF. CDR3 DNA sequence: TGTGCCAGCGGCCCGGCGGGGAGATGGGATGGCTACACCTTC.

The V call is TRBV19, the J call TRBJ1-1, with D uncertain. The V gene's germline CDR1 is LNHDA and CDR2 SQIVND (reference sequence). The CDR3 runs 15 residues. V lost 4 bases and J lost 3, with 15 bases in between. This CDR3 reads CASSRGWGSDTEAFF. The CDR3, as DNA: TGTGCCAGTAGTAGGGGTTGGGGTTCGGACACTGAAGCTTTCTTT.

This chain joins TRBV27 and TRBJ1-5, with D possibly TRBD1 on 5 matching bases. The CDR3 length is 17 residues. With 4 bases removed from V and 4 bases from J, the gap between germline ends came to 20 bases. Germline assignment: CDR1 MNHEY and CDR2 SMNVEV (reference sequence). CDR3 nucleotides: TGTGCCAGCAGTTCACGTGACCGAGGGCCAGGGAATCAGCCCCAGCATTTT. It encodes CASSSRDRGPGNQPQHF.

This clone has just a few counts. The gene calls are TRBV6-5 and TRBJ1-2, with 7 positions matching TRBD1. Germline CDR1 is MNHEY and CDR2 is SVGAGI. With V trimmed by 6 bases and J by 2 bases, 3 bases remained unmatched. The CDR3 covers 13 residues. For the CDR3, the DNA is TGTGCCAGCAGGCTGGACAGGAACTATGGCTACACCTTC. Protein product: CASRLDRNYGYTF.